This TCR beta chain was sequenced during a study of persistence of HIV-infected CD4 T cells. Study in general: Suppressive ART had lasted a median of roughly eight years.

The sample holds one count of this clone. Antigen unknown. Trimming cost V 1 base and J 4 bases, with 6 bases left between them. The length of the CDR3 is 13 residues. Germline loops: CDR1 SGHTS, CDR2 YDEGEE. Overlapping HIV-1 Gag 15-mer peptides at approximately 0.96 ug per peptide per mL were used. Memory cells lacking CD40L and CD69 with high CD45RO were sorted. The immunoSEQ assay was version 4, run in survey mode. Data came from immunoSEQ multiplex PCR; TCRdb stores just in-frame clones and leaves some out. The sample includes about 36,000 clones, approximately 81% of them seen just once. Sequenced here: cultured CD4+ T cells from PBMCs, sampled from a patient who received antiretroviral therapy. The receptor was derived from an adult with HIV. The donor label of this sample is uncertain. The J gene is TRBJ2-1, the V gene TRBV5-8; D uncertain. The CDR3 DNA is TGTGCCAGCAGCTTGCGCCTGTACAATGAGCAGTTCTTC. Translated, it gives CASSLRLYNEQFF.